These 6 T cell receptor beta chains were all obtained from the same sample, sequenced in a study of blood T cell repertoires in COVID-19 (dated by TCRdb to 2020 to 2021). Library prep was done by the immunoSEQ multiplex PCR assay. The clones in this table, taken by TCRdb from immuneACCESS, are in-frame only. Not every clone is retained; where verified, under half of the shortfall comes from an unresolved V gene, and the cause of the rest is unknown. The sample table holds around 220,000 clones, of which 80% to 90% were seen once. About 2% of the sample belongs to the ten largest clones. The material sequenced was peripheral blood. These receptors originate from a woman in her 50s with acute or convalescent COVID-19.

V usage is TRBV18 and J usage is TRBJ2-3, with D tentatively TRBD2 (5 bases). Between the trimmed V and J ends, which lost 3 bases and 1 base, there was a span of 11 bases. The V gene's germline CDR1 is KGHSH and CDR2 LQKENI. This CDR3 spans 15 amino acids. CDR3 protein: CASSPSLAGTDTQYF. The CDR3 DNA reads TGTGCCAGCTCACCTTCCCTAGCTGGCACAGATACGCAGTATTTT.

This chain joins TRBV7-2 and TRBJ2-1, with 9 bases that match TRBD1. Trimming cost V 0 bases and J 6 bases; bases outside gene matches: 6. CDR3 length: 16 residues. Per germline, CDR1 SGHTA and CDR2 FQGNSA. The CDR3 DNA is TGTGCCAGCAGCTTAGCAGGACAGGGGCGAAGCAATGAGCAGTTCTTC. It is translated as CASSLAGQGRSNEQFF.

The genes are TRBV2 and TRBJ1-1, with 9 positions matching TRBD1. V lost 2 bases to trimming and J lost 1 base; unmatched junction nucleotides: 11. CDR3 size: 18 residues. Germline V CDR1 and CDR2: SNHLY, FYNNEI. The CDR3 region is CASSEFTGGTRGNTEAFF. The CDR3 DNA follows: TGTGCCAGCAGTGAATTTACAGGGGGCACACGGGGGAACACTGAAGCTTTCTTT.

V gene TRBV19 combines with J gene TRBJ1-1, with 9 bases lining up with TRBD1. V was clipped by 6 bases and J by 4 bases; unmatched bases: 6. CDR3 length: 14 residues. Germline CDR1 and CDR2: LNHDA and SQIVND (reference sequence). The CDR3 spells CASSEPGQGTEAFF. Written as DNA, the CDR3 is TGTGCCAGTAGCGAACCGGGACAGGGCACTGAAGCTTTCTTT.

V is TRBV6-6 and J is TRBJ2-5, with 12 bases identical to TRBD2. With V trimmed by 6 bases and J by 4 bases, 3 bases remained unmatched. The CDR3 loop spans 14 amino acids. Per the germline V gene, CDR1 is MNHNY and CDR2 is SVGAGI (reference sequence). CDR3 bases: TGTGCCAGCAGCGAGACTAGCGGGAGAGAGACCCAGTACTTC. Protein sequence: CASSETSGRETQYF.

V and J are TRBV5-1 and TRBJ2-7; 8 bases fit TRBD1. V gave up 4 bases and J gave up 2 bases; unmatched junction bases: 11. Germline lookup yields CDR1 SGHRS and CDR2 YFSETQ. CDR3 length: 16 residues. The CDR3 sequence is CASSPERDRWPYEQYF. The CDR3 coding sequence is TGCGCCAGCAGCCCTGAACGGGACAGGTGGCCCTACGAGCAGTACTTC.